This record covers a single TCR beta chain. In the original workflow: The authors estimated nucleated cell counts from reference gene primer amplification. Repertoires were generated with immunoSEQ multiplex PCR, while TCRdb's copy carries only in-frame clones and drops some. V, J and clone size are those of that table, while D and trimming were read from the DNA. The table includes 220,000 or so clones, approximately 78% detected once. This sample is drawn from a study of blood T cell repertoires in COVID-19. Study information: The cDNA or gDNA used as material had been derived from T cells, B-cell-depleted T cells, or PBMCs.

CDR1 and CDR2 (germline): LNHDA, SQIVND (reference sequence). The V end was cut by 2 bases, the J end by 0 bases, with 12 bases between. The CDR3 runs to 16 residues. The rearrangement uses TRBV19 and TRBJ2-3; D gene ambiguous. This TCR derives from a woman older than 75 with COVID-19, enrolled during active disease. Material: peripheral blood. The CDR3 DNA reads TGTGCCAGTAGTATATTCGCGGATTCTAGCACAGATACGCAGTATTTT. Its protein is CASSIFADSSTDTQYF.